Sequencing of this TCR beta chain was carried out in a study of blood T cell repertoires in COVID-19. Clones were read by immunoSEQ multiplex PCR, and TCRdb kept only the in-frame ones, dropping some. The sample lists about 330,000 clones; more than 75% were seen once. The germline V gene has CDR1 LGHDT and CDR2 YNNKEL (reference sequence). Trimming shortened V by 1 base and J by 0 bases, and 9 bases separated the two germline ends. This CDR3 contains 16 residues. The sample consisted of PBMCs or T cells enriched from blood (not recorded which). This TCR came from a young woman who had recovered from COVID-19. The rearrangement joins TRBV3-1 (or the pseudogene TRBV3-2) to TRBJ2-2; tentatively, D is TRBD1 (5 bases). CDR3: CASSQVRGANTGELFF. The CDR3 nucleotides read TGTGCCAGCAGCCAAGTTAGGGGCGCGAACACCGGGGAGCTGTTTTTT.